Below, 30 T cell receptor beta chains from the same sample are listed, as sequenced in a study of immune characterization of retroperitoneal liposarcoma. TCRdb independently ran MiXCR on the PCR reads; one entry per CDR3 protein. The data contain approximately 13,000 distinct CDR3 sequences, about 45% of them seen just once; the ten biggest clones take up over 9%. Specimen: tumor tissue. Every receptor here comes from a female donor with retroperitoneal liposarcoma.

V gene TRBV11-3 combines with J gene TRBJ1-1; D gene ambiguous. This CDR3 region has 12 residues. Trimming pared 1 base from V and 10 bases from J, leaving 10 bases between. Germline-derived CDR1 and CDR2 are SGHNT and YENEEA. In nucleotides, the CDR3 is TGTGCCAGCAGCTTAGTGAAGGGTGGAGCTTTCTTT. Its translation is CASSLVKGGAFF.

Comment on this clonotype: Being one base from a much bigger clone, this may be a read error. The V call is TRBV4-3, the J call TRBJ2-5; 8 bases line up with TRBD1. Unmatched junction bases numbered 9, after V lost 4 bases and J lost 2 bases. There are 16 residues in the CDR3. Germline lookup yields CDR1 LGHNA and CDR2 YSLEER. This chain's CDR3 is CASSPSRGQVQETQYF. The DNA of the CDR3 is TGCGCCAGCAGCCCCTCGCGGGGACAGGTGCAAGAGACCCAGTACTTC.

The chain couples TRBV6-6 to TRBJ1-1, with D uncertain. V lost 2 bases, J lost 2 bases, and 9 bases lay in between. The CDR3 length is 14 residues. Germline V gene data show CDR1 as MNHNY and CDR2 as SVGAGI (reference sequence). CDR3 residues: CASSYRITNTEAFF. CDR3 nucleotides: TGTGCCAGCAGTTACAGGATCACAAACACTGAAGCTTTCTTT.

This clonotype was detected only a few times. This CDR3 reads CASSLGGSRYYEQYF. The CDR3, as DNA: TGTGCCAGCAGCTTAGGCGGGAGCCGGTACTACGAGCAGTACTTC. The rearrangement uses TRBV7-9 and TRBJ2-5; TRBD2 agrees at 7 bases. Judging by the DNA end, TRBJ2-7 fits better; the J call may be wrong. The germline gives CDR1 SEHNR, CDR2 FQNEAQ (reference sequence). The CDR3 extends over 15 amino acids.

The gene calls are TRBV6-1 and TRBJ2-7, with D possibly matching TRBD1 (5 bases). The germline CDR1 and CDR2 sequences are MNHNS and SASEGT. V lost 5 bases and J lost 3, with 14 bases in between. This CDR3 has 14 residues. CDR3 bases: TGTGCCAGCAGTCCCCCCCAGGGTGGCTACGAGCAGTACTTC. Translating gives CASSPPQGGYEQYF.

The chain carries TRBV28 and TRBJ2-7, with a tentative D call TRBD1 (5 bases). The CDR3 consists of 12 residues. The V end was cut by 5 bases, the J end by 2 bases, with 7 bases between. Per the germline V gene, CDR1 is MDHEN and CDR2 is SYDVKM. Here the CDR3 DNA reads TGTGCCAGCAGTACAGGAACCTACGAGCAGTACTTC. As protein: CASSTGTYEQYF.

V usage is TRBV6-1 and J usage is TRBJ2-5; D ambiguous. Trimming took off 8 bases at V and 0 bases at J, with 4 bases between the two ends. This CDR3 is built from 11 residues. CDR1 and CDR2 from the germline V gene are MNHNS and SASEGT. CDR3 region: CASGNQETQYF. The CDR3 DNA reads TGTGCCAGCGGGAACCAAGAGACCCAGTACTTC.

This clonotype showed up just a few times. The CDR3 spells CASSYFSSEQYF. CDR3 nucleotide sequence: TGTGCCAGCAGTTACTTTTCATCCGAGCAGTACTTC. The chain is built from TRBV6-5 and TRBJ2-1, with D unresolved. Near its end, the DNA agrees better with TRBJ2-7, so the J call may be wrong. The germline gives CDR1 MNHEY, CDR2 SVGAGI. The CDR3 length is 12 residues.

The rearrangement uses TRBV6-4 and TRBJ2-3; 8 bases match TRBD1. Near its end, the DNA agrees better with TRBJ2-7, so the J call may be wrong. Germline V gene sequence: CDR1 MRHNA, CDR2 SNTAGT. The CDR3 has 15 amino acids. Written as DNA, the CDR3 is TGTGCCAGCAGTGTGCAGGGGGCATGGCAAAATGAGCAGTACTTC. It codes for CASSVQGAWQNEQYF.

This chain links TRBV6-1 with TRBJ2-3; 9 bases match TRBD2. This CDR3 comprises 13 residues. Germline CDR1 reads MNHNS; CDR2 reads SASEGT. Losses at the gene ends were 7 bases for V and 4 bases for J; bases not matched to a gene: 3. CDR3 in DNA: TGTGCCAGCAAGGCGGGAGGGGCAGATACGCAGTATTTT. Its protein is CASKAGGADTQYF.

The V call is TRBV25-1, the J call TRBJ1-1; D gene uncertain. The germline V gene encodes CDR1 MGHDK and CDR2 SYGVNS. V lost 8 bases and J 0 bases, leaving 7 bases between the germline ends. This CDR3 contains 12 residues. CDR3 sequence (DNA): TGTGCCAGCGGTACACTGAACACTGAAGCTTTCTTT. This codes for CASGTLNTEAFF.

The gene calls are TRBV6-1 and TRBJ2-1, with TRBD2 matching 7 bases. The J segment lost 10 bases and the V segment lost 6 bases, leaving 15 bases of the junction unmatched. The CDR3 length is 15 residues. Germline V CDR1 and CDR2: MNHNS, SASEGT. The CDR3 bases are TGTGCCAGCAGCCCCGTCGGGGGGTCTGCGTACGAGCAGTTCTTC. This sequence encodes CASSPVGGSAYEQFF.

The genes are TRBV6-4 and TRBJ2-2, with D maybe TRBD2 (6 bases). The CDR3 has 15 amino acids. Germline CDR1 and CDR2: MRHNA and SNTAGT. Deletions cut 7 bases from V and 6 bases from J, with 18 bases between. CDR3 protein: CASKQEGSFPGELFF. DNA of the CDR3: TGTGCCAGCAAGCAGGAGGGTTCTTTCCCCGGGGAGCTGTTTTTT.

The chain carries TRBV6-1 and TRBJ2-1; D is unclear. The germline V gene has CDR1 MNHNS and CDR2 SASEGT. Trimming stripped 3 bases from V and 2 bases from J, with 5 bases between. This CDR3 spans 13 amino acids. For the CDR3, the DNA is TGTGCCAGCAGTGACGACACCTACAATGAGCAGTTCTTC. It yields the protein CASSDDTYNEQFF.

The sample holds many counts of this clonotype. The rearrangement uses TRBV6-1 and TRBJ1-2; possibly TRBD1 for D (5 bases). In germline, CDR1 is MNHNS, CDR2 SASEGT. The CDR3 covers 13 residues. The V end was cut by 7 bases, the J end by 12 bases, with 21 bases between. This chain's CDR3 is CASKAQRDGGDTF. CDR3 in DNA: TGTGCCAGCAAGGCCCAGAGAGACGGGGGAGACACCTTC.

This clonotype has at least ten counts. The CDR3 DNA reads as TGTGCCAGCAGCAAAAGGGGGCGGGAGGCCACTGGCAATGAGCAGTTCTTC. Translating it yields CASSKRGREATGNEQFF. V is TRBV7-2 and J is TRBJ2-1, with D perhaps matching TRBD2 (8 bases). V was pared by 5 bases and J by 6 bases, with 23 bases between. The CDR3 is 17 residues long. Germline CDR1 reads SGHTA; CDR2 reads FQGNSA.

The table lists this clonotype with a few counts. The CDR3 DNA is TGTGCCAGCAGATTTAGCGGGGGATACACAGATACGCAGTATTTT. Protein: CASRFSGGYTDTQYF. The chain is built from TRBV6-1 and TRBJ2-3; TRBD2 agrees at 9 bases. V lost 6 bases and J lost 2; bases outside the gene matches: 6. CDR3 length: 15 amino acids. Germline V gene lookup returns CDR1 MNHNS and CDR2 SASEGT.

This clonotype was seen repeatedly, ten times or more. CDR3 coding DNA: TGTGCTAGTGGTTTGGTACCGGGACAGCTGGCTAAGGGCGCCTACGAGCAGTTCTTC. Translating it yields CASGLVPGQLAKGAYEQFF. This sequence joins TRBV12-5 and TRBJ2-1, with 7 bases that match TRBD1. V lost 0 bases to trimming and J lost 10 bases; unmatched junction nucleotides: 21. The CDR3 is 19 residues long. Germline V CDR1 and CDR2: LGHNT, FRNRAP.

The chain combines TRBV11-2 with TRBJ2-5; TRBD1 matches at 12 bases. TRBJ2-1 explains the end of the DNA better; the J call may be wrong. The CDR3 has 17 amino acids. Germline loops: CDR1 SGHAT, CDR2 FQNNGV. CDR3 sequence reads: CASSLDARDRGQETQFF. CDR3 nucleotides: TGTGCCAGCAGCTTAGATGCCCGGGACAGGGGGCAAGAGACCCAGTTCTTC.

This clonotype was detected ten times or more. CDR3 loop: CASRTGQGELFF. The CDR3 coding sequence is TGTGCCAGCAGGACCGGACAAGGGGAGCTGTTTTTT. The chain has TRBV7-2 and TRBJ2-2; D may be TRBD1 (5 bases). Trimming shortened V by 6 bases and J by 8 bases, and 10 bases separated the two germline ends. This CDR3 has 12 residues. Per germline, CDR1 SGHTA and CDR2 FQGNSA.

There are a few counts of this clonotype. The V call is TRBV6-1, the J call TRBJ2-1; tentatively, D is TRBD1 (6 bases). The DNA matches TRBJ2-5 better at its end, which makes the J call doubtful. Germline lookup yields CDR1 MNHNS and CDR2 SASEGT. The CDR3 runs 15 residues. CDR3 residues: CASSLPTGLEETQYF. CDR3 nucleotides: TGTGCCAGCAGTCTGCCAACAGGGTTGGAAGAGACCCAGTACTTC.

This clonotype is medium-sized. This chain uses TRBV6-1 with TRBJ2-1; a weak D match, TRBD1 (6 bases). The assigned J gene may be wrong: the sequence end matches TRBJ2-7 better. The germline CDR1 and CDR2 sequences are MNHNS and SASEGT. There are 14 residues in the CDR3. This chain's CDR3 is CASSEYGTNYEQYF. The CDR3 bases are TGTGCCAGCAGTGAATATGGGACAAACTACGAGCAGTACTTC.

The chain employs TRBV27 and TRBJ2-7, with 9 nucleotides matching TRBD2. CDR3 length equals 13 residues. Germline CDR1 and CDR2: MNHEY and SMNVEV (reference sequence). Trimming removed 4 bases from V and 7 bases from J; junction bases left unmatched: 5. The CDR3 is CASSWREGGEQYF. The DNA for the CDR3 is TGTGCCAGCAGTTGGCGGGAGGGTGGGGAGCAGTACTTC.

Ten or more counts support this clonotype. This sequence joins TRBV6-1 and TRBJ2-5; 8 bases agree with TRBD2. The J call may be mistaken, given a closer DNA end match to TRBJ2-7. Germline loops: CDR1 MNHNS, CDR2 SASEGT. This CDR3 has 15 amino acids. CDR3 in DNA: TGTGCCAGCAGTGGAATAGCGGGACAACTCTACGAGCAGTACTTC. Residues: CASSGIAGQLYEQYF.

This clonotype is labeled medium-sized. The V and J genes are TRBV7-2 and TRBJ2-5; 10 bases are shared with TRBD2. The V segment lost 6 bases and the J segment 5 bases; nucleotides outside the gene matches: 12. CDR3 length: 16 amino acids. CDR1 is SGHTA, CDR2 FQGNSA, per germline. This CDR3 reads CASSFGLAAGGETQYF. CDR3 nucleotide sequence: TGTGCCAGCAGTTTCGGACTAGCGGCGGGCGGCGAGACCCAGTACTTC. The full variable domain, with the rest looked up from reference TRBV7-2 and TRBJ2-5, is GAGVSQSPSNKVTEKGKDVELRCDPISGHTALYWYRQSLGQGLEFLIYFQGNSAPDKSGLPSDRFSAERTGGSVSTLTIQRTQQEDSAVYLCASSFGLAAGGETQYFGPGTRLLVL.

On this clonotype itself: At one end, the junction sequence differs from germline, possibly due to a read error. The chain couples TRBV27 to TRBJ2-1; 8 bases map to TRBD1. Germline lookup yields CDR1 MNHEY and CDR2 SMNVEV (reference sequence). This CDR3 has 13 amino acids. DNA for the CDR3: TGTGCCAGCAGTTTAGGCCAACGGACAGGGACGTACTTC. It encodes CASSLGQRTGTYF.

Points on this clonotype: A clone one base away is much larger, so this may be a read error. The chain employs TRBV6-9 and TRBJ1-6; maybe TRBD1 (6 bases). Germline-derived CDR1 and CDR2 are MNHGY and SVAAGI. The length of the CDR3 is 16 residues. CDR3 sequence reads: CASTKGGSSYNSPPHF. The CDR3 nucleotides read TGTGCCAGCACCAAGGGGGGTAGCTCCTATAATTCACCCCCCCACTTT.

This clonotype ranks as medium-sized. CDR3 in amino acids: CASNPGVAYEQYF. DNA for the CDR3: TGTGCCAGCAATCCCGGCGTCGCCTACGAGCAGTACTTC. The chain recombines TRBV6-1 with TRBJ2-7; D is ambiguous. Per the germline V gene, CDR1 is MNHNS and CDR2 is SASEGT. Trimming stripped 7 bases from V and 2 bases from J, with 12 bases between. CDR3 size: 13 residues.

The chain carries TRBV27 and TRBJ2-1, with D unresolved. Germline loops: CDR1 MNHEY, CDR2 SMNVEV (reference sequence). The CDR3 consists of 13 residues. V was clipped by 5 bases and J by 10 bases, with 15 bases between them. The CDR3 DNA reads as TGTGCCAGCAGTCCCGCAGCTGCGTACGAGCAGTTCTTC. Translating it yields CASSPAAAYEQFF.

The chain combines TRBV12-3 or TRBV12-4 with TRBJ2-1; D might be TRBD2 (5 bases). V was clipped by 5 bases and J by 1 base, with 21 bases between them. CDR3 length equals 18 residues. The CDR3 DNA follows: TGTGCCAGCAGTCCCTCTTATTTGGGAAGGAGGTCCTACAATGAGCAGTTCTTC. Encoded protein: CASSPSYLGRRSYNEQFF.